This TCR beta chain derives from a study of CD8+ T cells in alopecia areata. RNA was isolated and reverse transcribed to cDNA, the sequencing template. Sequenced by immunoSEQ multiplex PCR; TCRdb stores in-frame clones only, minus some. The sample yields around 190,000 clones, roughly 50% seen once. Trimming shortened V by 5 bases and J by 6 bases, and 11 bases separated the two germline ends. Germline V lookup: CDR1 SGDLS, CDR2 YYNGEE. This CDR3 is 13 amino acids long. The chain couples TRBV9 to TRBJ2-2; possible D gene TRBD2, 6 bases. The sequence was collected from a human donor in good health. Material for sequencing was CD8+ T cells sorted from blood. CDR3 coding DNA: TGTGCCAGCAGTTCGGGGGTGCCCGGGGAGCTGTTTTTT. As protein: CASSSGVPGELFF.